This T cell receptor beta chain was recorded in a study of blood T cell repertoires in COVID-19. Original methodology: By means of reference gene primer amplification, nucleated cell counts were estimated. Here immunoSEQ multiplex PCR was the method, and the copy in TCRdb shows in-frame clones only, minus some. From that table come the V and J calls and clone size; the DNA was used to work out D and trimming. Of about 200,000 clones listed, about 85% are singletons. Germline CDR1 reads SGHRS; CDR2 reads YFSETQ. The CDR3 is 15 residues long. V shed 6 bases, J shed 2 bases, and the junction held 11 bases outside the gene matches.

The sequenced sample was peripheral blood. The chain carries TRBV5-1 and TRBJ2-7, with 7 nucleotides matching TRBD1. The receptor's source is a woman aged 45-60 years with COVID-19, enrolled during active disease. CDR3 bases: TGCGCCAGCAACCAAGGACAGGCGATAACCTACGAGCAGTACTTC. As protein: CASNQGQAITYEQYF.